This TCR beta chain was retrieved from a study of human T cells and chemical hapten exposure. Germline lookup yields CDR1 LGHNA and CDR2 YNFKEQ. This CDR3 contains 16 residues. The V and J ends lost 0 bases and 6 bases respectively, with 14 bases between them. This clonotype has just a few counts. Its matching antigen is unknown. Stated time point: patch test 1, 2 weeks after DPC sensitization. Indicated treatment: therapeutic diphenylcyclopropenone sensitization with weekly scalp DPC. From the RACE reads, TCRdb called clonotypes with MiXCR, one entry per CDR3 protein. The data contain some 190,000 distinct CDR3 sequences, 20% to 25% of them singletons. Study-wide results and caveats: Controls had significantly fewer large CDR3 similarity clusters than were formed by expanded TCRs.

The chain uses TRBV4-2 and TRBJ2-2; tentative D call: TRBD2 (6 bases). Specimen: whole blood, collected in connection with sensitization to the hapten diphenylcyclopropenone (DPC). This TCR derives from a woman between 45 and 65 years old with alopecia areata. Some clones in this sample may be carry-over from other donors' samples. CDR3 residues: CASSQDVGWEAGELFF. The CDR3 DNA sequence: TGTGCCAGCAGCCAAGATGTCGGATGGGAGGCCGGGGAGCTGTTTTTT.